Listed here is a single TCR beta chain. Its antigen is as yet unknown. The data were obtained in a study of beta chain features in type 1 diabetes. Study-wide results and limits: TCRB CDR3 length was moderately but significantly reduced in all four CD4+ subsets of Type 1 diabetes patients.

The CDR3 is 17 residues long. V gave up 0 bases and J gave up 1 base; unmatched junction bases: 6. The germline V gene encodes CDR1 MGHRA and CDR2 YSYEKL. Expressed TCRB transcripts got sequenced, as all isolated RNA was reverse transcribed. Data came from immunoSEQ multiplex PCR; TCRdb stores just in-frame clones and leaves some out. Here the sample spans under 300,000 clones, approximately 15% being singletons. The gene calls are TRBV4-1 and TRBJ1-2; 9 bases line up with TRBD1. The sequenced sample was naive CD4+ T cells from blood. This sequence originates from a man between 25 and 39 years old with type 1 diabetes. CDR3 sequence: CASSQDVGQGGNYGYTF. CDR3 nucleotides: TGCGCCAGCAGCCAAGACGTGGGACAGGGTGGTAACTATGGCTACACCTTC.